The 27 T cell receptor beta chains reported below all come from one sample, sequenced in a study of T cell changes during pregnancy in multiple sclerosis. Here immunoSEQ multiplex PCR was the method, and the copy in TCRdb shows in-frame clones only, minus some. The table includes 33,000 or so clones, 70% to 90% detected once. Specimen: CD8+ T cells from peripheral blood mononuclear cells, collected in the third trimester of pregnancy. The receptor source for this set is a female donor with multiple sclerosis, enrolled in a pregnancy study.

The J gene is TRBJ1-4, the V gene TRBV7-9; 7 bases match TRBD1. Germline lookup yields CDR1 SEHNR and CDR2 FQNEAQ (reference sequence). V trimming: 5 bases; J trimming: 4 bases; junction bases outside the gene matches: 4. The CDR3 spans 14 residues. The CDR3 region has the DNA TGTGCCAGCAGCGACTCAGGGGGTAATGAAAAACTGTTTTTT. This encodes CASSDSGGNEKLFF.

This clone was seen just once. The chain uses TRBV29-1 and TRBJ2-1; the D gene is possibly TRBD2 (6 bases). This CDR3 is 11 amino acids long. V was cut by 7 bases and J by 9 bases, with 13 bases left in between. CDR1 SQVTM and CDR2 ANQGSEA come from the germline V gene. CDR3 amino acids: CSGRDGGEQFF. CDR3 coding DNA: TGCAGCGGGCGGGACGGGGGTGAGCAGTTCTTC.

The chain recombines TRBV15 with TRBJ1-6; unclear D gene. Germline V CDR1 and CDR2: LNHNV, YYDKDF (reference sequence). This CDR3 has 13 amino acids. V was clipped by 5 bases and J by 8 bases, with 10 bases between them. CDR3 sequence reads: CATSQLRDSPLHF. The CDR3 DNA is TGTGCCACCAGCCAGTTGAGGGATTCACCCCTCCACTTT.

The chain employs TRBV19 and TRBJ1-2, with TRBD1 matching 9 bases. The CDR3 extends over 15 amino acids. Germline loops: CDR1 LNHDA, CDR2 SQIVND (reference sequence). The V gene end was trimmed by 4 bases and the J gene end by 3 bases; junction bases not matched to a gene: 6. CDR3 DNA: TGTGCCAGTAGTACCCGGGACAGGGTCCACTATGGCTACACCTTC. This gives the protein CASSTRDRVHYGYTF. Full variable domain (remainder filled in from reference TRBV19 and TRBJ1-2): DGGITQSPKYLFRKEGQNVTLSCEQNLNHDAMYWYRQDPGQGLRLIYYSQIVNDFQKGDIAEGYSVSREKKESFPLTVTSAQKNPTAFYLCASSTRDRVHYGYTFGSGTRLTVV.

This clone turned up a few times. The V and J genes are TRBV27 and TRBJ1-2, with D unresolved. CDR3 length: 12 amino acids. The germline V gene has CDR1 MNHEY and CDR2 SMNVEV (reference sequence). Trimming cost V 6 bases and J 8 bases, with 13 bases left between them. The CDR3 is CASRDGGLGYTF. In DNA, the CDR3 is TGTGCCAGCAGGGACGGAGGTCTGGGCTACACCTTC.

The chain couples TRBV19 to TRBJ2-5, with a tentative D call TRBD1 (5 bases). Germline V gives CDR1 LNHDA, CDR2 SQIVND (reference sequence). CDR3 size: 17 residues. V was shortened by 8 bases and J by 5 bases, with 27 bases between the two germline ends. The CDR3 loop is CASSEVAWTPRMETQYF. The CDR3 DNA follows: TGTGCCAGTTCAGAGGTGGCCTGGACACCCCGAATGGAGACCCAGTACTTC. The complete variable domain, with remaining parts taken from reference TRBV19 and TRBJ2-5, reads DGGITQSPKYLFRKEGQNVTLSCEQNLNHDAMYWYRQDPGQGLRLIYYSQIVNDFQKGDIAEGYSVSREKKESFPLTVTSAQKNPTAFYLCASSEVAWTPRMETQYFGPGTRLLVL.

This sequence joins TRBV13 and TRBJ2-2; D is unclear. CDR1 and CDR2 from the germline V gene are PRHDT and FYEKMQ (reference sequence). This CDR3 has 14 residues. With 5 bases removed from V and 8 bases from J, the gap between germline ends came to 15 bases. The CDR3 DNA is TGTGCCAGCAGCCCTCGGGTCGTAGGTGGGGAGCTGTTTTTT. The encoded protein is CASSPRVVGGELFF.

This chain connects TRBV29-1 to TRBJ2-1; 7 bases map to TRBD1. The CDR3 covers 14 residues. J was trimmed by 7 bases and V by 3 bases; bases with no gene match: 9. Germline loops: CDR1 SQVTM, CDR2 ANQGSEA. For the CDR3, the DNA is TGCAGCGTTGATGGAGACAGGGATCGAAATGAGCAGTTCTTC. Translated: CSVDGDRDRNEQFF.

The V and J genes are TRBV25-1 and TRBJ2-7; the match to TRBD1 covers 9 bases. Germline CDR1 and CDR2: MGHDK and SYGVNS. The CDR3 is 15 amino acids. With V trimmed by 2 bases and J by 4 bases, 6 bases remained unmatched. The CDR3 region has the DNA TGTGCCAGCAGTGAAGGAGGGACAGGGTGGTACGAGCAGTACTTC. Its translation is CASSEGGTGWYEQYF.

The V and J genes are TRBV7-3 and TRBJ2-2, with D hard to call. The germline gives CDR1 SGHTA, CDR2 FQGTGA. The V end was cut by 5 bases, the J end by 1 base, with 8 bases between. This CDR3 region has 14 residues. CDR3 sequence reads: CASSLRLNTGELFF. In nucleotides, the CDR3 is TGTGCCAGCAGCCTACGACTGAACACCGGGGAGCTGTTTTTT.

The CDR3 region is CASSYSTVGSNYGYTF. CDR3 nucleotides: TGTGCCAGCAGTTACTCGACAGTGGGCAGCAACTATGGCTACACCTTC. This sequence joins TRBV6-5 and TRBJ1-2, with D perhaps TRBD1 (5 bases). In germline, CDR1 is MNHEY, CDR2 SVGAGI. V was cut by 0 bases and J by 2 bases, with 13 bases left in between. This CDR3 contains 16 residues.

The V and J genes are TRBV2 and TRBJ1-2; D is ambiguous. Germline CDR1 SNHLY, CDR2 FYNNEI. CDR3 size: 15 residues. The germline V and J ends were trimmed by 4 bases and 2 bases, with 14 bases remaining between them. The CDR3 loop reads CASSGGIQKNYGYTF. CDR3 DNA sequence: TGTGCCAGCAGTGGCGGGATCCAAAAAAACTATGGCTACACCTTC.

This clone has only a few counts. The chain has TRBV20-1 and TRBJ1-1, with 7 bases lining up with TRBD1. The CDR3 loop spans 11 amino acids. Germline assignment: CDR1 DFQATT and CDR2 SNEGSKA (reference sequence). V gave up 2 bases and J gave up 11 bases; unmatched junction bases: 5. CDR3 in amino acids: CSARKGARAFF. For the CDR3, the DNA is TGCAGTGCTAGAAAGGGGGCTCGGGCTTTCTTT.

The chain recombines TRBV27 with TRBJ1-1; possible D gene TRBD1, 5 bases. Germline CDR1 reads MNHEY; CDR2 reads SMNVEV (reference sequence). This CDR3 comprises 13 residues. V was trimmed by 6 bases and J by 0 bases, leaving 8 bases between them. The CDR3 here is CASSGGMNTEAFF. The CDR3 DNA follows: TGTGCCAGCAGCGGGGGTATGAACACTGAAGCTTTCTTT.

This sequence joins TRBV5-8 and TRBJ2-5; 9 nucleotides line up with TRBD2. This CDR3 spans 16 amino acids. The germline V gene encodes CDR1 SGHTS and CDR2 YDEGEE. V shed 1 base, J shed 1 base, and the junction held 5 bases outside the gene matches. This CDR3 reads CASSLNERGAQETQYF. The CDR3 nucleotides read TGTGCCAGCAGCTTGAACGAGCGGGGGGCCCAAGAGACCCAGTACTTC.

The gene calls are TRBV19 and TRBJ1-5; 9 positions agree with TRBD1. V trimming: 5 bases; J trimming: 5 bases; junction bases outside the gene matches: 7. Germline CDR1 is LNHDA and CDR2 is SQIVND (reference sequence). This CDR3 is built from 15 residues. DNA for the CDR3: TGTGCCAGTAGTCCAGAGGGACAGGGTGATCAGCCCCAGCATTTT. It specifies CASSPEGQGDQPQHF.

The chain recombines TRBV29-1 with TRBJ2-1, with D possibly matching TRBD1 (5 bases). Germline CDR1 is SQVTM and CDR2 is ANQGSEA. The CDR3 length is 8 residues. Trimming removed 7 bases at V and 14 bases at J, with 9 bases between. In nucleotides, the CDR3 is TGCAGCGGCGGCAGGGAGTTCTTC. Its protein is CSGGREFF.

The chain employs TRBV6-1 and TRBJ1-5, with a tentative D call TRBD1 (5 bases). The CDR3 length is 14 residues. Trimming removed 7 bases at V and 8 bases at J, with 18 bases between. CDR1 is MNHNS, CDR2 SASEGT, per germline. The CDR3 is CASTFWVTGEPQHF. Here the CDR3 DNA reads TGTGCCAGCACCTTCTGGGTCACAGGCGAGCCCCAGCATTTT.

V gene TRBV4-1 combines with J gene TRBJ2-1, with TRBD2 as a possible D gene (6 bases). V was trimmed by 4 bases and J by 5 bases, leaving 18 bases between them. CDR3 size: 16 residues. CDR1 is MGHRA, CDR2 YSYEKL, per germline. In DNA form, the CDR3 reads TGCGCCAGCAGCCGGGCGCTTGGAGGGCTAAACAATGAGCAGTTCTTC. Translating gives CASSRALGGLNNEQFF.

The gene calls are TRBV25-1 and TRBJ2-3; D may be TRBD1 (6 bases). This CDR3 spans 12 amino acids. V shed 4 bases and J shed 7 bases, with 9 bases lying between them. Germline lookup yields CDR1 MGHDK and CDR2 SYGVNS. The CDR3 nucleotides are TGTGCCAGCAGTGCAGGGGCCCATACGCAGTATTTT. Encoded protein: CASSAGAHTQYF.

The chain joins TRBV2 to TRBJ1-1; D is possibly TRBD1 (6 bases). This CDR3 region has 15 residues. Between the trimmed V and J ends, which lost 11 bases and 0 bases, there was a span of 19 bases. Germline CDR1 is SNHLY and CDR2 is FYNNEI. CDR3 nucleotides: TGTGCCGGCTCCGACATCAGGGGCATGAACACTGAAGCTTTCTTT. Protein product: CAGSDIRGMNTEAFF.

V and J are TRBV4-1 and TRBJ2-3, with 9 bases identical to TRBD2. The CDR3 spans 15 residues. CDR1 and CDR2 (germline): MGHRA, YSYEKL. V shed 1 base and J 2 bases; nucleotides not matched to a gene: 1. In DNA form, the CDR3 reads TGCGCCAGCAGCCAAGGCGGGGGGGCCACAGATACGCAGTATTTT. Translation: CASSQGGGATDTQYF.

In DNA form, the CDR3 reads TGTGCCAGCAATGCAGGGGGCGGTCAGCCCCAGCATTTT. Amino acids: CASNAGGGQPQHF. The rearrangement links TRBV6-1 to TRBJ1-5, with 8 bases fitting TRBD1. Germline assignment: CDR1 MNHNS and CDR2 SASEGT. Trimming cost V 7 bases and J 6 bases; bases outside gene matches: 5. This CDR3 region has 13 residues.

The CDR3 DNA is TGTGCCAGCAGCGTAGCCGGGACAGGGGGTGACGAGCAGTACTTC. Residues: CASSVAGTGGDEQYF. The V call is TRBV9, the J call TRBJ2-7; TRBD1 matches at 11 bases. The CDR3 covers 15 residues. Germline V lookup: CDR1 SGDLS, CDR2 YYNGEE. After removal of 0 bases from V and 5 bases from J, the junction contained 4 bases not matched to a gene.

This chain joins TRBV9 and TRBJ2-1, with D possibly matching TRBD1 (5 bases). The CDR3 covers 14 residues. The germline CDR1 and CDR2 sequences are SGDLS and YYNGEE. V gave up 2 bases and J gave up 4 bases, with 10 bases separating them. The CDR3, as DNA: TGTGCCAGCAGCGTGGCCGACAGATACAATGAGCAGTTCTTC. Translating gives CASSVADRYNEQFF.

This clone was picked up one time. The rearrangement joins TRBV4-1 to TRBJ2-7; D is undetermined. This CDR3 contains 15 residues. CDR1 and CDR2 from the germline V gene are MGHRA and YSYEKL. V dropped 2 bases and J dropped 4 bases, with 15 bases sitting between them. CDR3 DNA: TGCGCCAGCAGCCAACTGGATAGCAAGGTTTACGAGCAGTACTTC. This sequence encodes CASSQLDSKVYEQYF.

This clone was detected only once. This CDR3 is CASTTGSSYNEQFF. CDR3 in DNA: TGTGCCAGTACGACTGGTAGCTCCTACAATGAGCAGTTCTTC. The V and J genes are TRBV27 and TRBJ2-1; D is uncertain. Germline CDR1 reads MNHEY; CDR2 reads SMNVEV (reference sequence). Trimming removed 9 bases from V and 0 bases from J, with 12 bases in between. CDR3 length equals 14 residues.